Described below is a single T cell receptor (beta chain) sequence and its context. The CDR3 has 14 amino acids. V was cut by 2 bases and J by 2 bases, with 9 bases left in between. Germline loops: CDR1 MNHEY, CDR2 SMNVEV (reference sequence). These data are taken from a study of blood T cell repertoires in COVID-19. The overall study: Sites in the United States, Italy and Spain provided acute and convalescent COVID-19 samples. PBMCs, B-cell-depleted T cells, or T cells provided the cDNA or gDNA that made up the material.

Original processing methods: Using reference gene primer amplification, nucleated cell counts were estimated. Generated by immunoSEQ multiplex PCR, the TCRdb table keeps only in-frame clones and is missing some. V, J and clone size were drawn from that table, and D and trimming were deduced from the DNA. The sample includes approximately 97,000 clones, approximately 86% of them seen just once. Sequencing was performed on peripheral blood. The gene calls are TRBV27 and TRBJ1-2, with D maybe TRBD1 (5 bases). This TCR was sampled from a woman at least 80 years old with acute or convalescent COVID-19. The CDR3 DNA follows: TGTGCCAGCAGTTTAGCAGGGCGGAACTATGGCTACACCTTC. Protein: CASSLAGRNYGYTF.